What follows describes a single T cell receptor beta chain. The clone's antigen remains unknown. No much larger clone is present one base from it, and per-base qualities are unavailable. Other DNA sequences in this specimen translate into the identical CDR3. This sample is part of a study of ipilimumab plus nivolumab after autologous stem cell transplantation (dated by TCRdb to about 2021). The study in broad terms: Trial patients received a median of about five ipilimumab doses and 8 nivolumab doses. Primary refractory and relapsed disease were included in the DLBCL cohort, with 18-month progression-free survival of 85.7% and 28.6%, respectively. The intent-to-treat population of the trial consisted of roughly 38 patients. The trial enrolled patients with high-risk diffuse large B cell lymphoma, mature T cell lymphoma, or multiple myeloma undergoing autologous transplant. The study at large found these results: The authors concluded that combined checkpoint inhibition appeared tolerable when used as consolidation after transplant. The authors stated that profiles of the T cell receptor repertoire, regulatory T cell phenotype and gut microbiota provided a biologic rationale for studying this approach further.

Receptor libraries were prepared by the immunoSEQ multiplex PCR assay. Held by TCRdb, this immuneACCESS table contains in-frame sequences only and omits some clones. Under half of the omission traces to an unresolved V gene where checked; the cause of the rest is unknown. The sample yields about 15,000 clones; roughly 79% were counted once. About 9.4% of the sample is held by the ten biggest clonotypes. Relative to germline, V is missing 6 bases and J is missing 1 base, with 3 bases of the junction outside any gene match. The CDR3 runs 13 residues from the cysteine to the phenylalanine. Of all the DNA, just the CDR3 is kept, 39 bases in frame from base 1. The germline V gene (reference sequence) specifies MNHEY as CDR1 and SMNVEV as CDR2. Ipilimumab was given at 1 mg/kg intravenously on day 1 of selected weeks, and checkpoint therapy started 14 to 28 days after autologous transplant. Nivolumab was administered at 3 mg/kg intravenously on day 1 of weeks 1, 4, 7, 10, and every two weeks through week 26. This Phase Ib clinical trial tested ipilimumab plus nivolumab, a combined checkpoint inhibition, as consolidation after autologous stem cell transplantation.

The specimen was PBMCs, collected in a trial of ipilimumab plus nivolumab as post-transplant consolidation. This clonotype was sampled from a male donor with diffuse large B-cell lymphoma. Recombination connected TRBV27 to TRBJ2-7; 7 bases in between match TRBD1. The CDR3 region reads CASRGDSSYEQYF. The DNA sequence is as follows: TGTGCCAGCAGGGGGGACAGTTCCTACGAGCAGTACTTC.